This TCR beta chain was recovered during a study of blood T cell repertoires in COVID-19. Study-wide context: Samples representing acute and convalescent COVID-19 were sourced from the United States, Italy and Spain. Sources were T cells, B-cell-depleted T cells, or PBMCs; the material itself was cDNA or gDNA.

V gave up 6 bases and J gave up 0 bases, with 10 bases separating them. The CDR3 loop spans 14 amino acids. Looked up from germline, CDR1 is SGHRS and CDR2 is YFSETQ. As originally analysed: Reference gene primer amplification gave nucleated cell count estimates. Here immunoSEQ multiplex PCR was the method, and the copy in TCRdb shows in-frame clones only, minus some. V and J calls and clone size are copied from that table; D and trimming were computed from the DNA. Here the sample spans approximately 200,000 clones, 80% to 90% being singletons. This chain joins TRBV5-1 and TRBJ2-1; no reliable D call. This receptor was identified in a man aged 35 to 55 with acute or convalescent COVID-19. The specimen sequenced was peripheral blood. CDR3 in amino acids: CASTVSSSYNEQFF. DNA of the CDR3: TGCGCCAGCACCGTGTCTAGCTCCTACAATGAGCAGTTCTTC.